These 21 T cell receptor beta chains were all obtained from the same sample, sequenced in a study of T cells in localized non-small cell lung cancer. Sequenced by immunoSEQ multiplex PCR; TCRdb stores in-frame clones only, minus some. The sample records around 3,600 clones, about 30% being singletons. The sequenced sample was lung tumor tissue, obtained before any cancer treatment. The receptors shown here come from a male donor at least 60 years old with stage I lung adenocarcinoma.

This clone rates as medium-sized. The chain employs TRBV11-3 and TRBJ1-2; tentatively, D is TRBD1 (5 bases). V lost 5 bases and J lost 2, with 12 bases in between. Germline V gene lookup returns CDR1 SGHNT and CDR2 YENEEA. There are 14 residues in the CDR3. CDR3 bases: TGTGCCAGCAGCCCCCAGGGAGGGAACTATGGCTACACCTTC. Protein product: CASSPQGGNYGYTF.

The chain uses TRBV29-1 and TRBJ2-3, with 7 bases that match TRBD2. V trimming: 4 bases; J trimming: 0 bases; junction bases outside the gene matches: 7. Germline V gives CDR1 SQVTM, CDR2 ANQGSEA. The CDR3 is made up of 15 amino acids. The CDR3 DNA follows: TGCAGCGTTGCTAGACTAGCAGCTAGCACAGATACGCAGTATTTT. This codes for CSVARLAASTDTQYF.

This rearrangement joins TRBV9 to TRBJ1-1, with TRBD1 as a possible D gene (6 bases). CDR3 length: 13 residues. CDR1 and CDR2 from the germline V gene are SGDLS and YYNGEE. V gave up 1 base and J gave up 4 bases, with 8 bases separating them. The CDR3: CASSVTGFTEAFF. Written as DNA, the CDR3 is TGTGCCAGCAGCGTAACAGGGTTCACTGAAGCTTTCTTT. The variable domain in full, completed from reference TRBV9 and TRBJ1-1, reads DSGVTQTPKHLITATGQRVTLRCSPRSGDLSVYWYQQSLDQGLQFLIQYYNGEERAKGNILERFSAQQFPDLHSELNLSSLELGDSALYFCASSVTGFTEAFFGQGTRLTVV.

This clone was picked up many times. The chain employs TRBV11-3 and TRBJ2-3; TRBD2 aligns across 11 bases. The V and J ends lost 5 bases and 3 bases, in that order; junction bases with no gene match: 7. CDR1 and CDR2 (germline): SGHNT, YENEEA. This CDR3 comprises 16 residues. This chain's CDR3 is CASSHPASGGTDTQYF. The CDR3 DNA is TGTGCCAGCAGCCACCCGGCTAGCGGGGGGACAGATACGCAGTATTTT.

The chain couples TRBV28 to TRBJ1-1; 7 nucleotides agree with TRBD1. J was trimmed by 4 bases and V by 5 bases; bases with no gene match: 16. There are 17 residues in the CDR3. From germline, CDR1 is MDHEN and CDR2 SYDVKM. The CDR3 DNA reads TGTGCCAGCAGTCCTCCGGGACAGACCACCTTGGGCACTGAAGCTTTCTTT. This sequence encodes CASSPPGQTTLGTEAFF.

This sequence joins TRBV19 and TRBJ2-2; 9 nucleotides agree with TRBD1. Per germline, CDR1 LNHDA and CDR2 SQIVND (reference sequence). The trim removed 10 bases at V and 4 bases at J, leaving 4 bases unmatched. The CDR3 runs 13 residues. CDR3 amino acids: CATRTGATGELFF. Here the CDR3 DNA reads TGTGCCACGCGGACAGGGGCCACCGGGGAGCTGTTTTTT. The full variable domain, with the rest looked up from reference TRBV19 and TRBJ2-2, is DGGITQSPKYLFRKEGQNVTLSCEQNLNHDAMYWYRQDPGQGLRLIYYSQIVNDFQKGDIAEGYSVSREKKESFPLTVTSAQKNPTAFYLCATRTGATGELFFGEGSRLTVL.

The chain couples TRBV19 to TRBJ1-3; 7 bases are a match to TRBD1. J lost 3 bases, V lost 10 bases, and 9 bases had no gene match. From germline, CDR1 is LNHDA and CDR2 SQIVND (reference sequence). This CDR3 region has 14 residues. CDR3 region: CATSEQGSGNTIYF. Written as DNA, the CDR3 is TGTGCCACCTCCGAACAGGGGAGTGGAAACACCATATATTTT.

Within the sample, this clone is medium-sized. J is TRBJ1-4 and V is TRBV10-3, with 9 bases lining up with TRBD1. From germline, CDR1 is ENHRY and CDR2 SYGVKD. This CDR3 has 15 amino acids. With V trimmed by 0 bases and J by 8 bases, 4 bases remained unmatched. The CDR3 here is CAISESGQGNEKLFF. The CDR3 DNA follows: TGTGCCATCAGTGAGTCGGGACAGGGCAACGAAAAACTGTTTTTT.

V and J are TRBV28 and TRBJ1-3, with TRBD1 matching 9 bases. The V segment lost 6 bases and the J segment 0 bases; nucleotides outside the gene matches: 3. The germline V gene encodes CDR1 MDHEN and CDR2 SYDVKM. CDR3 size: 15 residues. The CDR3 here is CASRDRGSSGNTIYF. In DNA, the CDR3 is TGTGCCAGCAGAGACAGGGGGAGCTCTGGAAACACCATATATTTT.

The J gene is TRBJ2-5, the V gene TRBV28, with D hard to call. CDR3 length equals 12 residues. From germline, CDR1 is MDHEN and CDR2 SYDVKM. Deletions cut 4 bases from V and 2 bases from J, with 5 bases between. The CDR3 spells CASSSSQETQYF. The CDR3 nucleotides are TGTGCCAGCAGTTCTTCTCAAGAGACCCAGTACTTC.

This chain connects TRBV11-3 to TRBJ2-3; 7 nucleotides agree with TRBD2. With 5 bases clipped from V and 4 bases from J, the junction kept 12 bases outside the gene matches. CDR1 is SGHNT and CDR2 is YENEEA in the germline V gene. The CDR3 runs to 16 residues. The CDR3 coding sequence is TGTGCCAGCAGCCCCACCGCCCCTGCGGGGGCAGATACGCAGTATTTT. It is translated as CASSPTAPAGADTQYF. The full variable domain, with the rest looked up from reference TRBV11-3 and TRBJ2-3, is EAGVVQSPRYKIIEKKQPVAFWCNPISGHNTLYWYLQNLGQGPELLIRYENEEAVDDSQLPKDRFSAERLKGVDSTLKIQPAELGDSAVYLCASSPTAPAGADTQYFGPGTRLTVL.

The rearrangement uses TRBV6-8 and TRBJ1-1; weak D call: TRBD1 (6 bases). The CDR3 runs 12 residues. Trimming left V 5 bases short and J 6 bases short, with 10 bases between. CDR1 MNHGY and CDR2 SAAAGT come from the germline V gene. The CDR3: CASSPGQPEAFF. The CDR3 DNA follows: TGTGCCAGCAGTCCCGGACAGCCTGAAGCTTTCTTT.

This clone has just a few counts. The J gene is TRBJ1-1, the V gene TRBV11-3; 8 nucleotides match TRBD1. V dropped 4 bases and J dropped 1; count of bases not matched to a gene: 2. Germline V lookup: CDR1 SGHNT, CDR2 YENEEA. This CDR3 is built from 14 residues. The CDR3 DNA sequence: TGTGCCAGCAGCTGGGACAGGACGAACACTGAAGCTTTCTTT. This sequence encodes CASSWDRTNTEAFF.

This rearrangement joins TRBV18 to TRBJ1-6; D unclear. Trimming removed 3 bases at V and 7 bases at J, with 7 bases between. Germline loops: CDR1 KGHSH, CDR2 LQKENI. The CDR3 has 13 residues. Here the CDR3 reads CASSPTENSPLHF. The DNA for the CDR3 is TGTGCCAGCTCACCGACGGAAAATTCACCCCTCCACTTT.

This clone has only a few counts. The chain links TRBV23-1 to TRBJ2-1, with D perhaps matching TRBD2 (5 bases). TRBV23-1 is an open reading frame whose function is uncertain. This CDR3 has 13 amino acids. V was shortened by 7 bases and J by 1 base, with 8 bases between the two germline ends. CDR3: CASKEVSYNEQFF. The CDR3 coding sequence is TGCGCCAGCAAGGAGGTGTCCTACAATGAGCAGTTCTTC.

This clone showed up just a few times. The chain links TRBV6-8 to TRBJ1-1, with 8 positions matching TRBD1. CDR1 is MNHGY and CDR2 is SAAAGT in the germline V gene. The length of the CDR3 is 13 residues. With 10 bases clipped from V and 11 bases from J, the junction kept 15 bases outside the gene matches. The CDR3 reads CAITQDRAFGAFF. The DNA of the CDR3 is TGTGCCATCACCCAGGACAGGGCCTTTGGGGCTTTCTTT.

The V call is TRBV28, the J call TRBJ2-5; 10 bases match TRBD2. With V trimmed by 4 bases and J by 5 bases, 7 bases remained unmatched. CDR1 is MDHEN, CDR2 SYDVKM, per germline. CDR3 length: 15 amino acids. CDR3 sequence reads: CASSSPSGSWETQYF. The CDR3 DNA reads as TGTGCCAGCAGTTCCCCTAGCGGGAGCTGGGAGACCCAGTACTTC.

The chain couples TRBV6-8 to TRBJ2-7, with D possibly TRBD2 on 6 matching bases. Trimming pared 11 bases from V and 2 bases from J, leaving 13 bases between. CDR1 is MNHGY and CDR2 is SAAAGT in the germline V gene. The CDR3 totals 12 residues. CDR3 DNA sequence: TGTGCCTGCGGGGACGGGCCCTACGAGCAGTACTTC. As protein: CACGDGPYEQYF.

This clone turned up a few times. V and J are TRBV19 and TRBJ1-5; D gene unclear. V gave up 10 bases and J gave up 4 bases, with 17 bases separating them. CDR3 length: 14 amino acids. Germline-derived CDR1 and CDR2 are LNHDA and SQIVND (reference sequence). The CDR3 DNA reads TGTGCCACCGCGGACCCCTGGGCGAATCAGCCCCAGCATTTT. Its protein product is CATADPWANQPQHF.

This clone was found a few times. For the CDR3, the DNA is TGCAGCGTGGACTGGGGGGGAACTGAAGCTTTCTTT. Residues: CSVDWGGTEAFF. The rearrangement links TRBV29-1 to TRBJ1-1; tentatively, D is TRBD1 (5 bases). CDR3 length: 12 amino acids. The V end lost 6 bases, the J end lost 5 bases, and 13 bases lay between the germline ends. CDR1 SQVTM and CDR2 ANQGSEA come from the germline V gene.

The gene calls are TRBV28 and TRBJ1-1; 9 bases match TRBD1. The germline V gene encodes CDR1 MDHEN and CDR2 SYDVKM. V shed 4 bases, J shed 4 bases, and the junction held 19 bases outside the gene matches. The CDR3 is 19 residues long. For the CDR3, the DNA is TGTGCCAGCAGTTCCAACACGCCGGGACAGGGTGACGGGATCACTGAAGCTTTCTTT. Amino acid sequence: CASSSNTPGQGDGITEAFF.